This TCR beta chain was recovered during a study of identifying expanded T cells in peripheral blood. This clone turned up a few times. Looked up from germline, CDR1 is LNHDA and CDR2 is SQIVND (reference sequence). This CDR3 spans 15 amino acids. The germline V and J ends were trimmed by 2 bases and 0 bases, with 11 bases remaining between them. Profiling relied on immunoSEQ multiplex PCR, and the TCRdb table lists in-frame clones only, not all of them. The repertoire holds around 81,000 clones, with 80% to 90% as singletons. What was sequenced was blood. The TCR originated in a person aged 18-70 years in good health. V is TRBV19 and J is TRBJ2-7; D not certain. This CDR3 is CASSIFSESSYEQYF. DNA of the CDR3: TGTGCCAGTAGTATATTTTCAGAGAGCTCCTACGAGCAGTACTTC.